The rows below give T cell receptor beta chains drawn from one sample of a study of cytomegalovirus exposure and HLA in healthy donors. Assay: immunoSEQ multiplex PCR; the TCRdb copy retains only in-frame clones and omits some. The sample table sets out about 150,000 clones. The source material was PBMCs. Receptors were obtained from a woman between 50 and 59 years old in good health and CMV-seronegative. Both conserved end residues are part of each CDR3.

TRBJ2-1 TRBV5-1 CASSLGADRYNEQFF
TRBJ2-1 TRBV28 CASSSDGSSYNEQFF
TRBJ2-7 TRBV30 CAWSETSYEQYF
TRBJ1-1 TRBV7-3 CASSSRGEETEAFF
TRBJ2-7 TRBV5-1 CASSLGAARNEQYF
TRBJ1-4 TRBV30 CAGSQATNEKLFF
TRBJ2-7 TRBV27 CASSLWGGDRDYEQYF
TRBJ1-2 TRBV23-1 CASSLDSYGYTF
TRBJ1-4 TRBV19 CASSTGAATNEKLFF
TRBJ1-1 TRBV6-4 CASRREPGGSNTEAFF
TRBJ1-1 TRBV4-2 CASSQDQIGRDTEAFF
TRBJ2-7 TRBV27 CASSLPSMRGDLYEQYF
TRBJ1-1 TRBV30 CAWSVRRGPREAFF
TRBJ2-1 TRBV27 CASSLLSIPNEQFF
TRBJ2-1 TRBV6-1 CASSESASSYNEQFF
TRBJ2-7 TRBV9 CASSFRDSIYEQYF
TRBJ1-4 TRBV5-1 CASSLAAGNEKLFF